Sequencing of this T cell receptor beta chain was carried out in a study of T-cell reconstitution after alpha-beta-depleted transplantation in children. The V gene's germline CDR1 is MNHEY and CDR2 SVGAGI. The CDR3 is made up of 16 amino acids. Trimming took 0 bases from V and 0 from J, leaving 9 bases between them. Preparing the TCRbeta library involved the use of unique molecular identifiers. TCRdb ran MiXCR on the PCR reads and lists one entry per CDR3 protein. The data hold roughly 100,000 distinct CDR3 sequences, with 7% to 8% observed a single time. The rearrangement uses TRBV6-5 and TRBJ2-1; D ambiguous. Sample: PBMCs, taken before TCRalphabeta/CD19-depleted stem cell transplant. The sequence was obtained from a boy younger than 10 with acute lymphoblastic leukemia, due to receive a stem cell transplant. CDR3 amino acids: CASSYSSLSSYNEQFF. In DNA form, the CDR3 reads TGTGCCAGCAGTTACTCGAGCCTGAGCTCCTACAATGAGCAGTTCTTC.